What follows is one T cell receptor (beta chain) and its context. The target antigen is unknown. This record belongs to a study of cytomegalovirus exposure and HLA in healthy donors. Across the study: As released early, the data held about 85 million unique TCRs from HLA-typed donors. Study-wide findings and caveats: More clonal expansion characterized HLA-associated TCR beta chains than equally common others in a later analysis. Specificity for CMV antigens was confirmed in vitro for a few of the CMV-associated chains.

The PCR contained 60 Vbeta and 13 Jbeta primers. As processed by the authors: A follow-up analysis tallied 65 million to 80 million unique TCR beta chains, some 11 million shared. Sequencing used immunoSEQ multiplex PCR; TCRdb keeps in-frame clones, though not all of them. V and J calls and clone size are copied from that table; D and trimming were computed from the DNA. This specimen shows over 45,000 clones; the ten leading clones hold about 2.1%. CDR1 is DFQATT and CDR2 is SNEGSKA in the germline V gene (reference sequence). The CDR3 length is 11 residues. The V end was cut by 6 bases, the J end by 7 bases, with 10 bases between.

The chain joins TRBV20-1 to TRBJ2-1; D gene unclear. Sequencing used PBMCs. This sequence originates from a woman aged 18 to 35 in good health and CMV-seronegative. Written as DNA, the CDR3 is TGCAGTGCGCTAAACGATAATGAGCAGTTCTTC. Residues: CSALNDNEQFF.